This TCR beta chain was found in a study of CD8 T cells in ankylosing spondylitis. Overall study findings and caveats: Past research had described some motif variants in reactive arthritis synovial fluid and blood. A TCR beta motif of about 8 highly homologous variants appeared characteristic of ankylosing spondylitis blood.

TCRdb processed the 5' RACE reads anew with MiXCR; each CDR3 protein has one entry. The sample yields more than 650,000 distinct CDR3 sequences, roughly 12% seen once. On this clonotype: As yet, its antigen is unknown.

Sequenced input: blood, either unsorted or a sorted T cell fraction (not recorded which). This clonotype was sampled from a male donor with ankylosing spondylitis.

CDR3 nucleotide sequence: TGTGCCAGCAGAGGGACAGGAGCGGACTATACGCAGTATTTT. Protein: CASRGTGADYTQYF. The chain recombines TRBV2 with TRBJ2-3; 8 positions match TRBD1. Germline values: CDR1 SNHLY, CDR2 FYNNEI. This CDR3 spans 14 amino acids. V trimming: 6 bases; J trimming: 7 bases; junction bases outside the gene matches: 9. The whole variable domain, filled in from reference TRBV2 and TRBJ2-3, reads EPEVTQTPSHQVTQMGQEVILRCVPISNHLYFYWYRQILGQKVEFLVSFYNNEISEKSEIFDDQFSVERPDGSNFTLKIRSTKLEDSAMYFCASRGTGADYTQYFGPGTRLTVL.